These 7 T cell receptor beta chains were sequenced from one sample in a study of blood T cell repertoires in COVID-19. Profiling relied on immunoSEQ multiplex PCR, and the TCRdb table lists in-frame clones only, not all of them. The sample shows some 670,000 clones, over 80% of them seen only once. The sample comprised peripheral blood. The receptors here all came from a woman under 30 with acute or convalescent COVID-19.

CDR3 sequence: CASSRELSYEQYF. CDR3 DNA sequence: TGTGCCAGCAGCCGGGAGCTTTCCTACGAGCAGTACTTC. The rearrangement uses TRBV6-2 or TRBV6-3 and TRBJ2-7, with TRBD2 as a possible D gene (6 bases). Germline assignment: CDR1 MNHEY and CDR2 SVGEGT. This CDR3 comprises 13 residues. V was pared by 6 bases and J by 1 base, with 10 bases between.

This clone was seen a few times. V and J are TRBV3-1 (or the pseudogene TRBV3-2) and TRBJ1-2, with 8 bases lining up with TRBD1. V trimming: 4 bases; J trimming: 4 bases; junction bases outside the gene matches: 8. The germline V gene has CDR1 LGHDT and CDR2 YNNKEL (reference sequence). The CDR3 length is 15 residues. The CDR3 reads CASSPPRGQIYGYTF. For the CDR3, the DNA is TGTGCCAGCAGCCCTCCCAGGGGGCAAATCTATGGCTACACCTTC.

V usage is TRBV5-4 and J usage is TRBJ2-1, with D perhaps TRBD2 (6 bases). The germline CDR1 and CDR2 sequences are SGHNT and YYREEE (reference sequence). The CDR3 runs to 17 residues. V shed 0 bases and J shed 7 bases, with 20 bases lying between them. This CDR3 reads CASSLGGSSAGVNEQFF. The CDR3 DNA reads TGTGCCAGCAGCTTGGGAGGGTCTAGCGCGGGCGTAAATGAGCAGTTCTTC.

In this sample, this clone turned up once. The rearrangement links TRBV18 to TRBJ1-5; no reliable D call. Per the germline V gene, CDR1 is KGHSH and CDR2 is LQKENI. CDR3 length: 15 residues. Trimming stripped 2 bases from V and 6 bases from J, with 14 bases between. The CDR3 DNA is TGTGCCAGCTCACCATACCGAAATAGTGGTCAGCCCCAGCATTTT. Translating gives CASSPYRNSGQPQHF.

The rearrangement joins TRBV7-2 to TRBJ2-5, with 9 nucleotides matching TRBD2. This CDR3 is built from 15 residues. Unmatched junction bases numbered 12, after V lost 8 bases and J lost 5 bases. The germline V gene has CDR1 SGHTA and CDR2 FQGNSA. The CDR3 region has the DNA TGTGCCAGCTGCGCGGCGGGGGGGGGTGGGGAGACCCAGTACTTC. Its translation is CASCAAGGGGETQYF.

The CDR3 here is CATSTRGAEDNEQFF. In DNA form, the CDR3 reads TGTGCCACCTCCACACGGGGGGCGGAAGACAATGAGCAGTTCTTC. The J gene is TRBJ2-1, the V gene TRBV24-1; possibly TRBD2 for D (7 bases). Germline loops: CDR1 KGHDR, CDR2 SFDVKD. This CDR3 has 15 residues. The V end was cut by 9 bases, the J end by 5 bases, with 19 bases between.

Only one count was recorded for this clone. The sample holds other DNA sequences that translate to the same CDR3. The chain employs TRBV9 and TRBJ2-1, with a weak D call TRBD1 (6 bases). The CDR3 loop spans 15 amino acids. The V gene's germline CDR1 is SGDLS and CDR2 YYNGEE. V gave up 0 bases and J gave up 1 base, with 8 bases separating them. CDR3 DNA sequence: TGTGCCAGCAGCGTAGCTGGGACATCCTACAATGAGCAGTTCTTC. The encoded protein is CASSVAGTSYNEQFF.